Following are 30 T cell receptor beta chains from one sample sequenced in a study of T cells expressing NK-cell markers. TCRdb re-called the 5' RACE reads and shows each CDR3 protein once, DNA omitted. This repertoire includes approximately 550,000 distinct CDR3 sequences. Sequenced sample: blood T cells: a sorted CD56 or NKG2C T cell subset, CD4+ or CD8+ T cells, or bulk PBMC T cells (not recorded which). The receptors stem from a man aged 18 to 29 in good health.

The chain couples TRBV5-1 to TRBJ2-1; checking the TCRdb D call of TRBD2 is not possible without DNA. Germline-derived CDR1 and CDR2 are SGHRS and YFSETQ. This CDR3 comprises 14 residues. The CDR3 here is CASSLASGVNEQFF.

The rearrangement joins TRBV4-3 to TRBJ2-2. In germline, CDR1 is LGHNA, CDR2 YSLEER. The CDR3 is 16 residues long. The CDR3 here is CASSQEWRRYTGELFF.

CDR3 loop: CASTPLGTSDYNEQFF. This chain connects TRBV5-1 to TRBJ2-1; lacking DNA, the TRBD2 call made by TCRdb goes unchecked. Germline CDR1 and CDR2: SGHRS and YFSETQ. The CDR3 runs to 16 residues.

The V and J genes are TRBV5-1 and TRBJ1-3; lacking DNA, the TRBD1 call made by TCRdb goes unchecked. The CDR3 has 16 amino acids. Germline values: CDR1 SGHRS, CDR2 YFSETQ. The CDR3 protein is CASSRPQQGKENTIYF.

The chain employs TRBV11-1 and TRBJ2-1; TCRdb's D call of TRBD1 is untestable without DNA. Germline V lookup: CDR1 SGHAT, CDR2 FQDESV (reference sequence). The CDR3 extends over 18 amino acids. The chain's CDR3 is CASSLPPGTGFSYNEQFF. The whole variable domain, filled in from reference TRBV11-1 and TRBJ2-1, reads EAEVAQSPRYKITEKSQAVAFWCDPISGHATLYWYRQILGQGPELLVQFQDESVVDDSQLPKDRFSAERLKGVDSTLKIQPAELGDSAMYLCASSLPPGTGFSYNEQFFGPGTRLTVL.

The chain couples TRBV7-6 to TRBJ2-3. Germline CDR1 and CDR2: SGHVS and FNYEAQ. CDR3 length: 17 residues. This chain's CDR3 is CASSLVATSFLGDTQYF.

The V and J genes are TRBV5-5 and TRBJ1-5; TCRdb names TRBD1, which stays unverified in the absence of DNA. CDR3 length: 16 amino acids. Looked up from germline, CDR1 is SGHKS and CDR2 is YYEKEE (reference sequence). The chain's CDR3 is CASSFPPGGADQPQHF.

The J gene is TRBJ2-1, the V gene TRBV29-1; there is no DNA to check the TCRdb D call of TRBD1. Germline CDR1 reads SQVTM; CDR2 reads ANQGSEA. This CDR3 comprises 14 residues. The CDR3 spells CSVALGTAYNEQFF.

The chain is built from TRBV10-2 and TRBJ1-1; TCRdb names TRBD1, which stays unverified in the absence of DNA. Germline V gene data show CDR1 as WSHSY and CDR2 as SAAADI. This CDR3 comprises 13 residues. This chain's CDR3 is CASTQQGRNEAFF.

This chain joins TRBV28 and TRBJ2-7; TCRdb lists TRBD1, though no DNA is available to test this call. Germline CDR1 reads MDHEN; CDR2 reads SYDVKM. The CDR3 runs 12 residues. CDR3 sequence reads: CAITDRAYEQYF. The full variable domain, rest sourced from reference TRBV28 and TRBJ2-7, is DVKVTQSSRYLVKRTGEKVFLECVQDMDHENMFWYRQDPGLGLRLIYFSYDVKMKEKGDIPEGYSVSREKKERFSLILESASTNQTSMYLCAITDRAYEQYFGPGTRLTVT.

CDR3 residues: CASSSGGGGQPQHF. The rearrangement joins TRBV12-3 or TRBV12-4 to TRBJ1-5. CDR3 length equals 14 residues.

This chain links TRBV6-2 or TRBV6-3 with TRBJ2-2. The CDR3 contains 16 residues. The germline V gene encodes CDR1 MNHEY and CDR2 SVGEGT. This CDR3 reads CASSYPDNSLTGELFF.

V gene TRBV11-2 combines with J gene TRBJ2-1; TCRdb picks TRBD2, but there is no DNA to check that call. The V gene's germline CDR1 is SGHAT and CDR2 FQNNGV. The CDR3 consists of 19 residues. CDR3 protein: CASSLIGWLAGVSDNEQFF.

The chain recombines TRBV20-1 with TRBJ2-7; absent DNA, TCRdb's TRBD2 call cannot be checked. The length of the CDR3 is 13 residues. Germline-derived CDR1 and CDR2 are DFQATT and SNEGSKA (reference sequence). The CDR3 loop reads CSARAGRASEQYF.

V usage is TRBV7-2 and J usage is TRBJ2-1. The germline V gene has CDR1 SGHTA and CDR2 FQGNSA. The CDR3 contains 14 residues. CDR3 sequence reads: CASSQTRSYNEQFF.

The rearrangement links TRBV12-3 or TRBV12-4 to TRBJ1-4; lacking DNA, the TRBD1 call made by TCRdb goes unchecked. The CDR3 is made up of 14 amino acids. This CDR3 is CASSRTFRGEKLFF.

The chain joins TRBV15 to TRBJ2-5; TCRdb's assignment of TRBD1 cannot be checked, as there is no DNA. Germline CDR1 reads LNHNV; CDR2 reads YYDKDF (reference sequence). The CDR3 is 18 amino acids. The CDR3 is CATSSHTFSGTISETQYF.

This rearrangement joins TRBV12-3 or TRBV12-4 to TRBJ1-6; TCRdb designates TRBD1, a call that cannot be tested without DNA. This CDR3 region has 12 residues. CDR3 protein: CASSLREPPLHF.

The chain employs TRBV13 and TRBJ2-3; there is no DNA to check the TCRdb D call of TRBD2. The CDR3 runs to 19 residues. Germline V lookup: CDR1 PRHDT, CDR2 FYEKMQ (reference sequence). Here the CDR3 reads CASSPVWATAGVKTDTQYF.

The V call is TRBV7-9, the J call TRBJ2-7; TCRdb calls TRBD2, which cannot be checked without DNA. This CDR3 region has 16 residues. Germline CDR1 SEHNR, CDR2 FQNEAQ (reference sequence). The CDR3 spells CASSQGLAGVGYEQYF.

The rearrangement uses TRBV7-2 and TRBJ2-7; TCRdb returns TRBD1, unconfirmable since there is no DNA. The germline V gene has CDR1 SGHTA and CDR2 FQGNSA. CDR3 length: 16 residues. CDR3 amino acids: CASSLSIRETVGEQYF.

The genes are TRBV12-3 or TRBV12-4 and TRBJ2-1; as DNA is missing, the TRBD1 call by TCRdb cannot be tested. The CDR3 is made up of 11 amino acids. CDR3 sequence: CASTMGQGAVF.

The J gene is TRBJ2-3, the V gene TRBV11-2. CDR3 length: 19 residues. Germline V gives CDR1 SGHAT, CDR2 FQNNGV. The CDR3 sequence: CASSLTASRFIEDTDTQYF.

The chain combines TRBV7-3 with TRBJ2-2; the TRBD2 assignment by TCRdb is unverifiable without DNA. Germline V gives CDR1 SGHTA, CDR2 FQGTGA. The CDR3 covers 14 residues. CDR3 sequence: CASSPGGVPGELFF. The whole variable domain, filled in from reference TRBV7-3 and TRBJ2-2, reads GAGVSQTPSNKVTEKGKYVELRCDPISGHTALYWYRQSLGQGPEFLIYFQGTGAADDSGLPNDRFFAVRPEGSVSTLKIQRTERGDSAVYLCASSPGGVPGELFFGEGSRLTVL.

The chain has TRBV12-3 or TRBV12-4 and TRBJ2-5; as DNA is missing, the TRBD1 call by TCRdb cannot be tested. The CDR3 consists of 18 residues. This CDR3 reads CASSLYKRDRTLGETQYF.

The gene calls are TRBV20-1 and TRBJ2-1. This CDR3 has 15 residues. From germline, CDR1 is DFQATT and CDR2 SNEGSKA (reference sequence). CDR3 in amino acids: CSARALAGNNNEQFF.

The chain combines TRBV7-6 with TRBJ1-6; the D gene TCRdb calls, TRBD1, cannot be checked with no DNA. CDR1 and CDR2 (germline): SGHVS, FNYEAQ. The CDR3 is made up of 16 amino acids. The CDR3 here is CASSLAGQGTNSPLHF.

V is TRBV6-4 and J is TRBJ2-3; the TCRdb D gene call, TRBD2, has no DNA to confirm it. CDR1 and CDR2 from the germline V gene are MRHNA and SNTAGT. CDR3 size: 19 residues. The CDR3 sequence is CASSLYYTGTSGGTDTQYF.

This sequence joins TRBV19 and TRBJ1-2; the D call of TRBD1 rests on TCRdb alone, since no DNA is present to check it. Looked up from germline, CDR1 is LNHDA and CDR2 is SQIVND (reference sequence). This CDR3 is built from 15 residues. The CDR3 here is CASTRGGRPNYGYTF.

CDR3 amino acids: CASSAQGFGKLFF. The genes are TRBV27 and TRBJ1-4; as DNA is missing, the TRBD1 call by TCRdb cannot be tested. Germline CDR1 is MNHEY and CDR2 is SMNVEV (reference sequence). The CDR3 sequence is 13 residues long.